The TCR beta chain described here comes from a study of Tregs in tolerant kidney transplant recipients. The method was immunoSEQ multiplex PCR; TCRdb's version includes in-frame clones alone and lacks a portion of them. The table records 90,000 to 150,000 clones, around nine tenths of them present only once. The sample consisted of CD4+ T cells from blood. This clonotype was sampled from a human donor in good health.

The DNA of the CDR3 is TGTGCCAGCGCCCGTCGGGGCGCAGATACGCAGTATTTT. This gives the protein CASARRGADTQYF. The rearrangement joins TRBV7-6 to TRBJ2-3; the D gene could be TRBD1 or TRBD2 (5 bases each). The CDR3 extends over 13 amino acids. V was trimmed by 8 bases and J by 4 bases, leaving 13 bases between them. Germline CDR1 and CDR2: SGHVS and FNYEAQ.